These T cell receptor beta chains were read from a single sample in a study of blood T cells in healthy people across ages. One entry per CDR3 protein results from TCRdb running MiXCR on the 5' RACE reads. This table has roughly 1,700,000 distinct CDR3 sequences, 28% appearing once. The specimen sequenced was blood. The source of these receptors is a woman in her 30s in good health. Both conserved end residues are part of each CDR3. D genes are given only for firm matches. Not all rows give a size; the values are once, few, many and, for expanded clones, a class.

j_call d_call v_call clone_size cdr3_aa cdr3_nt
TRBJ2-5 - TRBV2 - CASERGRQETQYF TGTGCCAGCGAGAGGGGTCGCCAAGAGACCCAGTACTTC
TRBJ2-7 - TRBV14 many CASSPTLRPFEQYF TGTGCCAGCAGCCCGACTCTTCGTCCGTTCGAGCAGTACTTC
TRBJ1-2 TRBD1 TRBV6-1 - CASSEVDRVYGYTF TGTGCCAGCAGTGAAGTAGACAGGGTCTATGGCTACACCTTC
TRBJ2-7 - TRBV7-2 many CASSPNPWTYEQYF TGTGCCAGCAGCCCTAACCCCTGGACCTACGAGCAGTACTTC
TRBJ2-3 TRBD2 TRBV5-1 - CASSYGTSGPDTQYF TGCGCCAGCAGCTACGGGACTAGCGGCCCAGATACGCAGTATTTT
TRBJ2-1 TRBD2 TRBV20-1 - CSVRGGTSGRPDNEQFF TGCAGTGTTAGAGGGGGTACTAGCGGACGCCCGGACAATGAGCAGTTCTTC
TRBJ2-1 - TRBV10-3 few CAIRGSGEQFF TGTGCCATCAGGGGTAGCGGTGAGCAGTTCTTC
TRBJ1-4 - TRBV28 few CASSLGRSGNEKLFF TGTGCCAGCAGTTTAGGGAGGAGCGGGAATGAAAAACTGTTTTTT
TRBJ2-1 TRBD2 TRBV13 - CASSFSPGLVRYEQFF TGTGCCAGCAGCTTTAGTCCGGGACTAGTTAGATATGAGCAGTTCTTC
TRBJ2-3 TRBD2 TRBV20-1 - CSARDPSGLALTDTQYF TGCAGTGCTAGAGATCCTTCGGGACTAGCGCTCACAGATACGCAGTATTTT
TRBJ2-4 - TRBV28 - CASSLPLSNKNIQYF TGTGCCAGCAGTTTACCACTAAGCAACAAAAACATTCAGTACTTC
TRBJ2-5 TRBD2 TRBV7-2 few CASSLVAGAGKTQYF TGTGCCAGCAGCTTAGTAGCGGGAGCAGGGAAGACCCAGTACTTC
TRBJ2-1 TRBD2 TRBV20-1 many CSARDLSQAGGPNEQFF TGCAGTGCTAGAGATCTGAGTCAAGCGGGAGGGCCTAACGAGCAGTTCTTC
TRBJ1-2 - TRBV29-1 - CSVEERHLNYGYTF TGCAGCGTTGAAGAGCGACACCTTAACTATGGCTACACCTTC
TRBJ2-1 - TRBV5-5 few CASSRDVGRANEQFF TGTGCCAGCAGCCGAGATGTGGGTCGGGCCAATGAGCAGTTCTTC
TRBJ1-2 - TRBV20-1 - CSALSPQTGWDGYTF TGCAGTGCGCTAAGCCCCCAGACAGGTTGGGATGGCTACACCTTC
TRBJ1-2 - TRBV5-6 many CASSSGTPNYGYTF TGTGCCAGCAGCTCCGGGACACCGAACTATGGCTACACCTTC
TRBJ2-4 - TRBV12-5 few CASGGTGYGKNIQYF TGTGCTAGTGGTGGTACAGGGTACGGCAAAAACATTCAGTACTTC
TRBJ1-3 TRBD1 TRBV11-2 - CASSLDGQGAAGNTIYF TGTGCCAGCAGCTTAGATGGACAGGGGGCGGCGGGAAACACCATATATTTT
TRBJ2-7 TRBD1 TRBV29-1 few CSVETGGKYEQYF TGCAGCGTTGAGACAGGGGGCAAGTACGAGCAGTACTTC
TRBJ2-5 TRBD1 TRBV14 many CASSLSTGPTQYF TGTGCCAGCAGCCTCTCGACAGGGCCGACCCAGTACTTC
TRBJ2-7 - TRBV3-1 - CASSQDHQGLGEQYF TGTGCCAGCAGCCAAGATCATCAGGGACTTGGGGAGCAGTACTTC
TRBJ2-3 - TRBV4-1 few CASRFALGDTQYF TGCGCCAGCAGATTCGCCTTGGGCGATACGCAGTATTTT
TRBJ1-2 - TRBV28 few CASRPTGKSYGYTF TGTGCCAGCAGGCCAACGGGAAAATCCTATGGCTACACCTTC
TRBJ2-5 TRBD1 TRBV10-3 many CAISEGQAETQYF TGTGCCATCAGTGAGGGACAGGCAGAGACCCAGTACTTC
TRBJ2-7 TRBD2 TRBV7-2 many CASSLGTSGGFDEQYF TGTGCCAGCAGCTTAGGGACTAGCGGGGGGTTCGACGAGCAGTACTTC
TRBJ2-7 TRBD2 TRBV27 few CASRSRTSGRHEQYF TGTGCCAGCAGATCGAGAACTAGCGGGAGACACGAGCAGTACTTC
TRBJ2-7 - TRBV30 - CAWSPNRYYEQYF TGTGCCTGGAGCCCAAACCGATACTACGAGCAGTACTTC
TRBJ2-2 - TRBV7-9 - CASSLARGMENTGELFF TGTGCCAGCAGCTTAGCTCGGGGGATGGAGAACACCGGGGAGCTGTTTTTT
TRBJ2-3 - TRBV29-1 many CSVASFNTDTQYF TGCAGCGTTGCTAGTTTTAACACAGATACGCAGTATTTT
TRBJ1-6 - TRBV7-2 few CASTLTNSPLHF TGTGCCAGCACCCTCACCAATTCACCCCTCCACTTT
TRBJ2-1 TRBD2 TRBV4-3 few CASSQVWASGRDNEQFF TGCGCCAGCAGCCAAGTGTGGGCTAGCGGGAGGGACAATGAGCAGTTCTTC
TRBJ2-4 - TRBV9 - CASSETSGLAKNIQYF TGTGCCAGCAGCGAGACGTCAGGTTTAGCCAAAAACATTCAGTACTTC
TRBJ2-7 - TRBV12-3/TRBV12-4 many CASSDHGGSYEQYF TGTGCCAGCAGTGACCACGGCGGATCCTACGAGCAGTACTTC
TRBJ2-1 - TRBV3-1 - CASSHGYEQFF TGTGCCAGCAGCCATGGTTATGAGCAGTTCTTC
TRBJ2-1 TRBD2 TRBV30 many CAWSKAGGIDQFF TGTGCCTGGAGTAAGGCGGGAGGTATTGATCAGTTCTTC
TRBJ1-1 - TRBV6-5 few CASSDRGGRTEAFF TGTGCCAGCAGTGATCGCGGGGGGAGGACTGAAGCTTTCTTT
TRBJ2-1 - TRBV11-2 - CASSLRRGVNEQFF TGTGCCAGCAGCCTCCGGCGCGGAGTAAATGAGCAGTTCTTC
TRBJ2-5 - TRBV7-9 - CANGQPRPAETQYF TGTGCCAACGGTCAACCCCGGCCCGCGGAGACCCAGTACTTC
TRBJ2-4 - TRBV5-5 - CASSLAAGADIQYF TGTGCCAGCAGCTTGGCCGCGGGCGCGGACATTCAGTACTTC
TRBJ2-4 - TRBV4-2 many CASSQGNIQYF TGTGCCAGCAGCCAAGGGAACATTCAGTACTTC
TRBJ2-3 - TRBV27 many CASSSLRTDTQYF TGTGCCAGCAGTTCCCTTCGCACAGATACGCAGTATTTT
TRBJ2-4 TRBD2 TRBV12-3/TRBV12-4 many CASRPAGGPHIQYF TGTGCCAGCAGACCAGCGGGAGGGCCACACATTCAGTACTTC
TRBJ2-7 - TRBV10-3 many CAIRPFGGREQYF TGTGCCATCAGGCCCTTTGGGGGGCGCGAGCAGTACTTC
TRBJ2-7 TRBD1 TRBV28 few CASSSPLHRGYEQYF TGTGCCAGCAGTTCCCCCCTTCACAGGGGTTACGAGCAGTACTTC
TRBJ2-5 - TRBV7-9 many CASSNTGSMTETQYF TGTGCCAGCAGCAACACAGGGAGTATGACCGAGACCCAGTACTTC
TRBJ2-7 TRBD2 TRBV2 few CASRPLAETPGEQYF TGTGCCAGCCGGCCACTAGCGGAAACTCCCGGCGAGCAGTACTTC
TRBJ2-5 - TRBV6-2/TRBV6-3 - CASSREPATETQYF TGTGCCAGCAGCCGGGAGCCAGCAACAGAGACCCAGTACTTC
TRBJ2-1 - TRBV7-2 - CASSLEQVHEQFF TGTGCCAGCAGCTTAGAACAGGTCCATGAGCAGTTCTTC
TRBJ2-2 TRBD2 TRBV12-3/TRBV12-4 - CASSVAGVGTGELFF TGTGCCAGCAGCGTAGCGGGAGTTGGCACCGGGGAGCTGTTTTTT
TRBJ2-1 TRBD1 TRBV7-6 - CASSPSSGTGPYNEQFF TGTGCCAGCAGCCCCTCCTCCGGGACAGGGCCTTACAATGAGCAGTTCTTC
TRBJ2-1 TRBD2 TRBV12-3/TRBV12-4 - CASSHGGIPSQSNEQFF TGTGCCAGCAGTCACGGGGGGATACCCTCCCAATCCAATGAGCAGTTCTTC
TRBJ1-4 TRBD1 TRBV5-1 - CASSLEQGASEKLFF TGCGCCAGCAGCTTGGAACAGGGGGCCTCCGAAAAACTGTTTTTT
TRBJ1-2 - TRBV6-6 many CASSYNQYQQPSGYTF TGTGCCAGCAGTTACAATCAATACCAGCAGCCAAGTGGCTACACCTTC
TRBJ1-4 - TRBV7-4 - CASSGREKLFF TGTGCCAGCAGCGGGCGTGAAAAACTGTTTTTT